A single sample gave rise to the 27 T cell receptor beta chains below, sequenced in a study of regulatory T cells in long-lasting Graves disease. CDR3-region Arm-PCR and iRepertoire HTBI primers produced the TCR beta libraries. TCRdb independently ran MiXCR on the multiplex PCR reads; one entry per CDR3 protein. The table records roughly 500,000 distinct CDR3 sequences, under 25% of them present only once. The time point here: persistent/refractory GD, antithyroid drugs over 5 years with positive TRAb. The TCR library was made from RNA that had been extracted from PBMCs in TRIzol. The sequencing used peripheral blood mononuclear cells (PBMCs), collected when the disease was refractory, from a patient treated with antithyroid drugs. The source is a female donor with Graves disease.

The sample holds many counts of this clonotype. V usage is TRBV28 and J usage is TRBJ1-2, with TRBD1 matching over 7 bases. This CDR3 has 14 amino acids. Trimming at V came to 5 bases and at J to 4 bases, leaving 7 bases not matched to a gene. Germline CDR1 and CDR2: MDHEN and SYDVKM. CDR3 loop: CASSILGQSYGYTF. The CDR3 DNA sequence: TGTGCCAGCAGTATCCTGGGACAGAGCTATGGCTACACCTTC.

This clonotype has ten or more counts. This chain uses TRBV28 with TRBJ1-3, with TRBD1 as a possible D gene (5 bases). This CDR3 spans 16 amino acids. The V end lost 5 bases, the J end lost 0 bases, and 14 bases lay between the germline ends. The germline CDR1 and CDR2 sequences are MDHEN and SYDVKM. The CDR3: CASSIPRGYSGNTIYF. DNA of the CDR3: TGTGCCAGCAGTATACCTAGGGGCTACTCTGGAAACACCATATATTTT.

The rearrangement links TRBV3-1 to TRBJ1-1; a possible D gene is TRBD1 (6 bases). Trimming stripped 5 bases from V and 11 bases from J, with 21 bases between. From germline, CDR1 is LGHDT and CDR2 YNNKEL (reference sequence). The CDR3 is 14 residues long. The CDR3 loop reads CASSYIRQGRRAFF. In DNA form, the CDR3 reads TGTGCCAGCAGCTATATCAGGCAGGGGAGGAGGGCTTTCTTT.

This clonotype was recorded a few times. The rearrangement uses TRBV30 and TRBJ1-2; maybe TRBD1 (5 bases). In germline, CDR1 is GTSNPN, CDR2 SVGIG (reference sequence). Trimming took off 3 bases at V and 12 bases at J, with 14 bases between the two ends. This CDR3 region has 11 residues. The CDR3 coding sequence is TGTGCCTGGAGCAGGGCAGGTGTGAACACCTTC. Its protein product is CAWSRAGVNTF. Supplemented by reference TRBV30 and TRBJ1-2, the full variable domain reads SQTIHQWPATLVQPVGSPLSLECTVEGTSNPNLYWYRQAAGRGLQLLFYSVGIGQISSEVPQNLSASRPQDRQFILSSKKLLLSDSGFYLCAWSRAGVNTFGSGTRLTVV.

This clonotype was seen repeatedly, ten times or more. This chain's CDR3 is CASSYEAAGGYYGYTF. DNA for the CDR3: TGTGCCAGCAGTTACGAGGCGGCGGGGGGTTACTATGGCTACACCTTC. The genes are TRBV6-5 and TRBJ1-2; possible D gene TRBD1, 5 bases. There are 16 residues in the CDR3. Between the trimmed V and J ends, which lost 2 bases and 3 bases, there was a span of 16 bases. The germline V gene encodes CDR1 MNHEY and CDR2 SVGAGI.

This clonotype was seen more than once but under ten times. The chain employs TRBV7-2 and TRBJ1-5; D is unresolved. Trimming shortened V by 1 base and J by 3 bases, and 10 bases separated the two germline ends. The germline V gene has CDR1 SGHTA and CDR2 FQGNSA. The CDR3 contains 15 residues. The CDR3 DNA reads TGTGCCAGCAGCTTAGGGGGAATCACCAATCAGCCCCAGCATTTT. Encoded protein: CASSLGGITNQPQHF.

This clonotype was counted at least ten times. The CDR3 DNA reads as TGTGCCAGCAGAAACCCGGGACAGGAGGGGAACGAGCAGTACTTC. It specifies CASRNPGQEGNEQYF. The J gene is TRBJ2-7, the V gene TRBV28, with 8 bases lining up with TRBD1. The CDR3 spans 15 residues. With V trimmed by 6 bases and J by 5 bases, 12 bases remained unmatched. Germline values: CDR1 MDHEN, CDR2 SYDVKM. The variable domain in full, with the rest retrieved from reference TRBV28 and TRBJ2-7, is DVKVTQSSRYLVKRTGEKVFLECVQDMDHENMFWYRQDPGLGLRLIYFSYDVKMKEKGDIPEGYSVSREKKERFSLILESASTNQTSMYLCASRNPGQEGNEQYFGPGTRLTVT.

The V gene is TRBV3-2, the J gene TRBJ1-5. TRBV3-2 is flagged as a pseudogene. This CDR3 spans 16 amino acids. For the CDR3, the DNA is TGTGCCAGCAGGATCCCATCCAGGATTAGCAATCAGCCCCAGCATTTT. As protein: CASRIPSRISNQPQHF.

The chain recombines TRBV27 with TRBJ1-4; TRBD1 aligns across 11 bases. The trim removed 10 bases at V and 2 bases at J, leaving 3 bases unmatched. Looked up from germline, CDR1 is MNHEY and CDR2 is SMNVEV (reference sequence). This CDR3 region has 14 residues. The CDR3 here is CAIGTGGTNEKLFF. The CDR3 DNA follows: TGTGCCATCGGGACAGGGGGGACTAATGAAAAACTGTTTTTT.

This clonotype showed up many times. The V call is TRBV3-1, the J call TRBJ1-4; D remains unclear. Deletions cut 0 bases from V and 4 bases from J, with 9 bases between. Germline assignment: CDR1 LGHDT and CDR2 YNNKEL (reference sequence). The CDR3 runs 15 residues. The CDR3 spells CASSQESSFNEKLFF. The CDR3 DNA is TGTGCCAGCAGCCAAGAATCCAGTTTTAATGAAAAACTGTTTTTT.

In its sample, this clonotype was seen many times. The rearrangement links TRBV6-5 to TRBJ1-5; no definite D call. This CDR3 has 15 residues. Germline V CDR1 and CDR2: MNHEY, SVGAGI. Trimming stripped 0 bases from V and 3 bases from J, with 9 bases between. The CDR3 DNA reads TGTGCCAGCAGTTACTCGATAGGGTTCAATCAGCCCCAGCATTTT. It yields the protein CASSYSIGFNQPQHF.

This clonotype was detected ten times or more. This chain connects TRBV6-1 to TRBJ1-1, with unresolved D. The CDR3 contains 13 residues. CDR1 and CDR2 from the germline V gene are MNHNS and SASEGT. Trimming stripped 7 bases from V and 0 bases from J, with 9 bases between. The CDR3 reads CASTGFMNTEAFF. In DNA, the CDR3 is TGTGCCAGCACGGGTTTTATGAACACTGAAGCTTTCTTT.

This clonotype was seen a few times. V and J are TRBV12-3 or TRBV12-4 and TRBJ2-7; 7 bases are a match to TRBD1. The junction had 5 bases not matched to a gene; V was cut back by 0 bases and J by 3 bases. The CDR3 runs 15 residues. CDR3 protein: CASSLATGPGYEQYF. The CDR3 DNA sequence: TGTGCCAGCAGTTTAGCGACAGGGCCGGGCTACGAGCAGTACTTC.

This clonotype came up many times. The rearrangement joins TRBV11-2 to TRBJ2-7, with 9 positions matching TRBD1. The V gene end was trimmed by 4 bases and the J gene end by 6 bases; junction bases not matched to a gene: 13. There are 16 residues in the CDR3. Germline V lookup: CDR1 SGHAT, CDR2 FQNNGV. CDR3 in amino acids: CASSSHRGRSILEQYF. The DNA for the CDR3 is TGTGCCAGCAGCTCACACAGGGGGCGCTCGATCCTCGAGCAGTACTTC.

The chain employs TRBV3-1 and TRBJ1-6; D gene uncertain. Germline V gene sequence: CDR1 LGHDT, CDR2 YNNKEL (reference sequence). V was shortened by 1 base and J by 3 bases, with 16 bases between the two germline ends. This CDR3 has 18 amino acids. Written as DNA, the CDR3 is TGTGCCAGCAGCCAAGTGTACCGACGGGCAGACTATAATTCACCCCTCCACTTT. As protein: CASSQVYRRADYNSPLHF.

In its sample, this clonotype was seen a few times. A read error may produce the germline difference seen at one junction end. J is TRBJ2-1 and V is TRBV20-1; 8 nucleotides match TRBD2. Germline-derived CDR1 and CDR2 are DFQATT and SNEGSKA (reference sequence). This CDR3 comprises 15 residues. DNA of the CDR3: TGCAGTGCTAGTAGAATGGCTAGCGGGCGCAATGAGCAGTCCTTC. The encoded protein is CSASRMASGRNEQSF.

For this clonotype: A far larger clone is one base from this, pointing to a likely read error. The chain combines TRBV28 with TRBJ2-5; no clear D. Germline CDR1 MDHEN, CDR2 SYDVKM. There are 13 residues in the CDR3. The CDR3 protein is CASRGRNQETQHF. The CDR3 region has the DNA TGTGCCAGCAGAGGACGGAACCAAGAGACCCAGCACTTC.

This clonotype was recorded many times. The CDR3 DNA is TGTGCCAGCCGACGGGGGTCCGGCTACACCTTC. Amino acid sequence: CASRRGSGYTF. The V and J genes are TRBV28 and TRBJ1-2; possible D gene TRBD1, 5 bases. The ends were cut back, 8 bases at V and 8 bases at J, with 12 bases in the middle. The germline V gene has CDR1 MDHEN and CDR2 SYDVKM. The CDR3 runs to 11 residues.

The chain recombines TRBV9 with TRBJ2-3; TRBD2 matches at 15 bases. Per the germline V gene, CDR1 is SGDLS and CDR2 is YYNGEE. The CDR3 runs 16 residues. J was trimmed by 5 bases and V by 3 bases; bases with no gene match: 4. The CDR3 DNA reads TGTGCCAGCAGCGCATCGGGACTAGCGGGGGGAGATACGCAGTATTTT. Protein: CASSASGLAGGDTQYF.

The CDR3 here is CSACLLGTENPETQYF. The CDR3 DNA reads as TGCAGTGCTTGTTTATTAGGGACAGAGAATCCGGAGACCCAGTACTTC. The V call is TRBV20-1, the J call TRBJ2-5; 7 nucleotides agree with TRBD1. This CDR3 contains 16 residues. Losses at the gene ends were 5 bases for V and 5 bases for J; bases not matched to a gene: 17. Looked up from germline, CDR1 is DFQATT and CDR2 is SNEGSKA (reference sequence).

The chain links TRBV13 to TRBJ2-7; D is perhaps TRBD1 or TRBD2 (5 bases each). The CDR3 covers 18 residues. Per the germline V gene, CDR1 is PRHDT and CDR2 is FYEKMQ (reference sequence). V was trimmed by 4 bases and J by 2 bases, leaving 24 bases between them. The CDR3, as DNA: TGTGCCAGCAGCTCACAGACAGCGAGGGAGCGTGTTCCCTACGAGCAGTACTTC. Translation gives CASSSQTARERVPYEQYF.

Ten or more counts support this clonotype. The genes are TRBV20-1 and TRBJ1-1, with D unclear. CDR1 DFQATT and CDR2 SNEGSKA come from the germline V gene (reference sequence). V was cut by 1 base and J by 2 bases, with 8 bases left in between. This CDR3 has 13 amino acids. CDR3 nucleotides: TGCAGTGCTAGAGGGCTGGAAAACACTGAAGCTTTCTTT. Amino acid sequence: CSARGLENTEAFF.

The CDR3 region has the DNA TGTGCCAGCAGCTTGAGGCGGGACAGGGTTCTTGCAGATACGCAGTATTTT. Amino acid sequence: CASSLRRDRVLADTQYF. V and J are TRBV7-2 and TRBJ2-3; TRBD1 agrees at 9 bases. The CDR3 is 17 residues long. The germline V gene has CDR1 SGHTA and CDR2 FQGNSA. V shed 3 bases and J 4 bases; nucleotides not matched to a gene: 11.

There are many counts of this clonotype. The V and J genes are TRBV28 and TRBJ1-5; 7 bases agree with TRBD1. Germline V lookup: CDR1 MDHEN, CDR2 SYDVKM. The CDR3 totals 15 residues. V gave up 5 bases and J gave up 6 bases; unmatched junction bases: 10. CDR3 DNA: TGTGCCAGCAGTAAAGCCAGGGGGAATATTCAGCCCCAGCATTTT. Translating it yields CASSKARGNIQPQHF.

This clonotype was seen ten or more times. CDR3 coding DNA: TGTGCCAGCAGTTACTCGGCAGGGAGTAAGGCCCAGCATTTT. It encodes CASSYSAGSKAQHF. The J gene is TRBJ1-5, the V gene TRBV6-5, with D possibly TRBD1 on 5 matching bases. Trimming cost V 0 bases and J 11 bases, with 14 bases left between them. The V gene's germline CDR1 is MNHEY and CDR2 SVGAGI. The CDR3 is 14 amino acids.

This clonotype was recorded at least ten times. In DNA, the CDR3 is TGTGCCAGCAGTTACCTGACTAGCGGGGGAGGATACGAGCAGTACTTC. This gives the protein CASSYLTSGGGYEQYF. The rearrangement joins TRBV6-2 or TRBV6-3 to TRBJ2-7; 12 nucleotides match TRBD2. The germline V gene encodes CDR1 MNHEY and CDR2 SVGEGT. V was clipped by 2 bases and J by 4 bases; unmatched bases: 6. The CDR3 loop spans 16 amino acids.

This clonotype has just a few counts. CDR3 DNA sequence: TGTGCCAGCAGTTTCCAGGATTCACCCCTCCACTTT. Translation gives CASSFQDSPLHF. This rearrangement joins TRBV28 to TRBJ1-6; no reliable D call. Germline-derived CDR1 and CDR2 are MDHEN and SYDVKM. The V and J ends lost 3 bases and 8 bases respectively, with 5 bases between them. The CDR3 covers 12 residues.